This T cell receptor (beta chain) stems from a study of identical twins. Overall study findings and caveats: Cross-sectional statistics underpinned the conclusions; the same donors were not followed. Beta out-of-frame sequences displayed a weaker excess of sharing between twins.

Details on this clonotype: Its antigen remains unknown.

V was shortened by 3 bases and J by 4 bases, with 9 bases between the two germline ends. CDR3 length: 14 amino acids. CDR1 is MGHRA, CDR2 YSYEKL, per germline. TCRdb reanalysed the 5' RACE reads using MiXCR and keeps one entry per CDR3 protein. The data contain 1.5 million or so distinct CDR3 sequences, about 32% of them singletons. Input material: cord blood. The sequence was obtained from a newborn girl in good health. This chain joins TRBV4-1 and TRBJ2-2, with D hard to call. This CDR3 is CASSQGRLTGELFF. Here the CDR3 DNA reads TGCGCCAGCAGCCAGGGCAGACTCACCGGGGAGCTGTTTTTT.